The 19 T cell receptor beta chains reported below all come from one sample, sequenced in a study of CXCR3-negative and CXCR3-positive naive CD8 T cells. Findings and caveats of the study: For CXCR3-positive naive cells, TRB CDR3s were more hydrophobic than those of CXCR3-negative naive cells.

No antigen has been identified for these receptors. All TRB cDNA libraries came from 5' RACE performed with UMI labels. TCRdb reprocessed the 5' RACE reads, with one entry per CDR3 protein and no DNA. Across over 150,000 distinct CDR3 sequences, the top ten clones capture about 0.48% of the sample. Material for sequencing was naive CXCR3+ CD8+ T cells from blood. Noted subset: CD45RO-CCR7+CD27+CD95- naive CD8+ T cells expressing CXCR3 (TNR3+). Receptors were obtained from a human donor in good health. Some clones in this sample may be carry-over from other donors' samples.

The J gene is TRBJ2-1, the V gene TRBV10-1; TCRdb gives TRBD1 as the D gene, but with no DNA this cannot be confirmed. Germline V gene sequence: CDR1 WNHNN, CDR2 SYGVQD (reference sequence). This CDR3 contains 12 residues. The CDR3: CASSDPGNEQFF.

The chain carries TRBV29-1 and TRBJ1-1; the TCRdb D gene call, TRBD1, has no DNA to confirm it. Germline V gene lookup returns CDR1 SQVTM and CDR2 ANQGSEA. The CDR3 is 13 residues long. The CDR3 loop reads CSLHDRTNTEAFF.

The genes are TRBV20-1 and TRBJ1-5. This CDR3 comprises 15 residues. The germline V gene encodes CDR1 DFQATT and CDR2 SNEGSKA (reference sequence). This chain's CDR3 is CSILGSHYSNQPQHF.

This rearrangement joins TRBV4-1 to TRBJ1-2; TCRdb names TRBD1, which stays unverified in the absence of DNA. The CDR3 sequence is 15 residues long. CDR1 is MGHRA, CDR2 YSYEKL, per germline. The CDR3 spells CASSQGGGGSDGYTF.

The chain is built from TRBV20-1 and TRBJ2-1; TCRdb picks TRBD2, but there is no DNA to check that call. The CDR3 is 14 amino acids. Germline CDR1 and CDR2: DFQATT and SNEGSKA (reference sequence). The CDR3 region is CSAPTRYAGNEQFF.

The CDR3 spells CASTGLAGAKVYNEQFF. This sequence joins TRBV28 and TRBJ2-1; there is no DNA to check the TCRdb D call of TRBD2. The CDR3 is 17 residues long. CDR1 and CDR2 from the germline V gene are MDHEN and SYDVKM. The variable domain in full, with the rest retrieved from reference TRBV28 and TRBJ2-1, is DVKVTQSSRYLVKRTGEKVFLECVQDMDHENMFWYRQDPGLGLRLIYFSYDVKMKEKGDIPEGYSVSREKKERFSLILESASTNQTSMYLCASTGLAGAKVYNEQFFGPGTRLTVL.

This sequence joins TRBV7-8 and TRBJ2-4; no DNA is available, so the TRBD1 call from TCRdb remains unchecked. Germline assignment: CDR1 SGHVS and CDR2 FQNEAQ. The CDR3 is made up of 18 amino acids. This CDR3 reads CASSSGTGVLGAKNIQYF.

V is TRBV3-1 and J is TRBJ2-3; the D call from TCRdb, TRBD2, cannot be confirmed without DNA. The CDR3 is 18 residues long. Per germline, CDR1 LGHDT and CDR2 YNNKEL (reference sequence). CDR3 loop: CASSHGLAGSLDTDTQYF.

This chain's CDR3 is CASSKVGGGYGYTF. V usage is TRBV21-1 and J usage is TRBJ1-2. TRBV21-1 is a listed pseudogene. CDR3 length equals 14 residues.

This chain links TRBV5-1 with TRBJ2-7; with no DNA, the TCRdb D assignment of TRBD1 cannot be verified. Germline V gene sequence: CDR1 SGHRS, CDR2 YFSETQ. The CDR3 spans 14 residues. The CDR3 here is CASSPRQGGNEQYF.

The CDR3 sequence: CSVPLPGHSNYGYTF. The V call is TRBV29-1, the J call TRBJ1-2; the TCRdb call, TRBD1, lacks DNA for checking. The CDR3 consists of 15 residues. CDR1 and CDR2 (germline): SQVTM, ANQGSEA.

The chain carries TRBV4-1 and TRBJ1-5. This CDR3 region has 15 residues. Germline CDR1 reads MGHRA; CDR2 reads YSYEKL. CDR3 loop: CASSQQVDGLMPQHF.

The genes are TRBV7-3 and TRBJ2-3; lacking DNA, the TRBD2 call made by TCRdb goes unchecked. Germline V gene lookup returns CDR1 SGHTA and CDR2 FQGTGA. This CDR3 has 16 residues. The CDR3 protein is CASSFITPRGPDTQYF.

The CDR3 sequence: CASSSGLVLSNEQFF. The chain recombines TRBV7-9 with TRBJ2-1; TCRdb's assignment of TRBD2 cannot be checked, as there is no DNA. The CDR3 is 15 amino acids. The germline V gene has CDR1 SEHNR and CDR2 FQNEAQ (reference sequence). The entire variable domain, with the rest obtained from reference TRBV7-9 and TRBJ2-1, is as follows: DTGVSQNPRHKITKRGQNVTFRCDPISEHNRLYWYRQTLGQGPEFLTYFQNEAQLEKSRLLSDRFSAERPKGSFSTLEIQRTEQGDSAMYLCASSSGLVLSNEQFFGPGTRLTVL.

The V gene is TRBV7-3, the J gene TRBJ2-1. The CDR3 contains 13 residues. CDR1 is SGHTA and CDR2 is FQGTGA in the germline V gene. CDR3 amino acids: CASSYEPNNEQFF.

Here the CDR3 reads CASSSETPEAFF. The chain recombines TRBV7-9 with TRBJ1-1. This CDR3 spans 12 amino acids. The V gene's germline CDR1 is SEHNR and CDR2 FQNEAQ (reference sequence).

The CDR3 region is CASSGTQGGRLFHEQFF. The V and J genes are TRBV9 and TRBJ2-1; the D call of TRBD1 rests on TCRdb alone, since no DNA is present to check it. The CDR3 sequence is 17 residues long. CDR1 and CDR2 (germline): SGDLS, YYNGEE. Full variable domain (outside the CDR3, taken from reference TRBV9 and TRBJ2-1): DSGVTQTPKHLITATGQRVTLRCSPRSGDLSVYWYQQSLDQGLQFLIQYYNGEERAKGNILERFSAQQFPDLHSELNLSSLELGDSALYFCASSGTQGGRLFHEQFFGPGTRLTVL.

The V call is TRBV19, the J call TRBJ1-5. Germline CDR1 LNHDA, CDR2 SQIVND (reference sequence). This CDR3 has 15 residues. Here the CDR3 reads CASSIGTYSNQPQHF.

The genes are TRBV6-6 and TRBJ2-7; checking the TCRdb D call of TRBD2 is not possible without DNA. The CDR3 is 13 amino acids. CDR1 is MNHNY and CDR2 is SVGAGI in the germline V gene (reference sequence). The CDR3 sequence is CASEGTAAYEQYF.